Included here is one TCR beta chain sequence, with context. Its antigen is not identified. Researchers prepared the TRB cDNA libraries using 5' RACE with UMI labels. TCRdb re-called the 5' RACE reads and shows each CDR3 protein once, DNA omitted. The sample includes about 6,700 distinct CDR3 sequences. The CDR3 runs to 11 residues. Germline-derived CDR1 and CDR2 are SQVTM and ANQGSEA. These data are taken from a study of CXCR3-negative and CXCR3-positive naive CD8 T cells. Whole-study findings and limits: In cryopreserved cells, CXCR3 expression partially decreased, and fresh PBMCs were used in most assays. Compared with CXCR3-negative naive cells, CXCR3-positive naive cells showed more hydrophobic TRB CDR3s.

CD45RO-CCR7+CD27+CD95- was the phenotype of naive CD8+ T cells. The sequenced sample was naive CXCR3- CD8+ T cells from blood. The subset: CD45RO-CCR7+CD27+CD95- naive CD8+ T cells lacking CXCR3 (TNR3-). The rearrangement uses TRBV29-1 and TRBJ2-1. The TCR sequence derives from a human donor in good health. Some clones in this sample may be carry-over from other donors' samples. CDR3 amino acids: CSVAGINEQFF.